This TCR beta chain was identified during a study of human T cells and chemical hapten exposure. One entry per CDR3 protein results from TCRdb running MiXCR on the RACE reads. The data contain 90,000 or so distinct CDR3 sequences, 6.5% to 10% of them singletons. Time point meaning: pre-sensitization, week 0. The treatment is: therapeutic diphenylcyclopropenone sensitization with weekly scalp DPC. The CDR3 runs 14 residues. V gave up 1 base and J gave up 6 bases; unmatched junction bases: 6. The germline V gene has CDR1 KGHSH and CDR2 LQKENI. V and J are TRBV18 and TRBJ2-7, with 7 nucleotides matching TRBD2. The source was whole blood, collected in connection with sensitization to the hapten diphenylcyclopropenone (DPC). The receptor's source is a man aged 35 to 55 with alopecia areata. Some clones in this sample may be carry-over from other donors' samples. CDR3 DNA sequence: TGTGCCAGCTCACCACAAGCGGGAAGGGGCGAGCAGTACTTC. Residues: CASSPQAGRGEQYF.